Each of the 17 T cell receptor beta chains below was sequenced from the same sample in a study of T-cell reconstitution after alpha-beta-depleted transplantation in children. Library preparation (for TCRbeta) was performed with unique molecular identifiers. Each CDR3 protein gets one entry after TCRdb re-called the PCR reads with MiXCR. Seen here are fewer than 550,000 distinct CDR3 sequences, 11% observed once, and the top ten hold approximately 15%. Here the sequenced sample was PBMCs, mostly from graft donor cells, taken 180 days after TCRalphabeta/CD19-depleted stem cell transplant. Receptors were obtained from a female patient aged 2-10 years who had a stem cell transplant for aplastic anemia, so the T cells may come from the graft donor.

J is TRBJ2-7 and V is TRBV12-3 or TRBV12-4; TRBD1 matches at 8 bases. CDR3 length: 13 amino acids. V shed 4 bases and J 5 bases; nucleotides not matched to a gene: 4. CDR3 coding DNA: TGTGCCAGCAGTTCGGACAGGGCTCACGAGCAGTACTTC. This codes for CASSSDRAHEQYF.

A single count supports this clonotype. The rearrangement uses TRBV19 and TRBJ2-6; possibly TRBD1 or TRBD2 for D (5 bases each). V was shortened by 7 bases and J by 0 bases, with 13 bases between the two germline ends. The CDR3 sequence is 16 residues long. Looked up from germline, CDR1 is LNHDA and CDR2 is SQIVND (reference sequence). The CDR3 nucleotides read TGTGCCAGTAAGAGGGGAGCCAACTCTGGGGCCAACGTCCTGACTTTC. It translates to CASKRGANSGANVLTF.

This clonotype was observed a few times. Written as DNA, the CDR3 is TGCGCCAGCACGGCTCGGGCTCCGTCCTACGAGCAGTACTTC. It specifies CASTARAPSYEQYF. The rearrangement uses TRBV5-1 and TRBJ2-7; D uncertain. CDR3 length: 14 amino acids. The V and J ends lost 6 bases and 1 base respectively, with 14 bases between them. Germline values: CDR1 SGHRS, CDR2 YFSETQ.

This clonotype was detected ten times or more. The genes are TRBV9 and TRBJ2-2, with 14 bases identical to TRBD2. This CDR3 is 16 amino acids long. J gave up 6 bases and V 2 bases, and 3 bases lay outside the gene matches. The germline V gene has CDR1 SGDLS and CDR2 YYNGEE. The CDR3 is CASSVPGLAGAGELFF. In DNA, the CDR3 is TGTGCCAGCAGCGTTCCGGGACTAGCGGGAGCCGGGGAGCTGTTTTTT.

The rearrangement uses TRBV12-3 or TRBV12-4 and TRBJ2-7; TRBD1 is a possible D gene (5 bases). Trimming removed 1 base at V and 6 bases at J, with 7 bases between. The CDR3 is 12 amino acids. The CDR3 region has the DNA TGTGCCAGCAGTTTAGTCCAGGGCGAGCAGTACTTC. This codes for CASSLVQGEQYF.

This clonotype was seen at least ten times. This chain connects TRBV4-2 to TRBJ2-1, with a weak D call TRBD2 (6 bases). Trimming shortened V by 2 bases and J by 4 bases, and 15 bases separated the two germline ends. This CDR3 has 16 residues. Per germline, CDR1 LGHNA and CDR2 YNFKEQ. CDR3 in DNA: TGTGCCAGCAGCCAACGCGGGGTATCCCCATACAATGAGCAGTTCTTC. Encoded protein: CASSQRGVSPYNEQFF.

The V gene is TRBV5-1, the J gene TRBJ1-1; a weak D match, TRBD1 (5 bases). This CDR3 region has 16 residues. V was shortened by 4 bases and J by 2 bases, with 18 bases between the two germline ends. Germline V lookup: CDR1 SGHRS, CDR2 YFSETQ. CDR3 protein: CASSMAGGDSNTEAFF. The CDR3 DNA reads as TGCGCCAGCAGCATGGCGGGGGGGGACTCAAACACTGAAGCTTTCTTT.

CDR3: CSASGTSGRANEQFF. CDR3 in DNA: TGCAGTGCTAGCGGGACTAGCGGGAGGGCCAATGAGCAGTTCTTC. V is TRBV20-1 and J is TRBJ2-1; 16 bases are shared with TRBD2. CDR3 length: 15 amino acids. CDR1 DFQATT and CDR2 SNEGSKA come from the germline V gene (reference sequence). V was pared by 3 bases and J by 6 bases, with 2 bases of the junction left unmatched.

This clonotype showed up many times. The chain couples TRBV15 to TRBJ2-1; 9 nucleotides match TRBD2. CDR3 length: 13 amino acids. V was pared by 6 bases and J by 4 bases, with 1 base of the junction left unmatched. The germline CDR1 and CDR2 sequences are LNHNV and YYDKDF (reference sequence). CDR3 bases: TGTGCCACCAGGGCGGGAGGGTACAATGAGCAGTTCTTC. Translating gives CATRAGGYNEQFF.

There are a few counts of this clonotype. The CDR3 DNA reads as TGTGCCAGCAGCCCTACTAGCGGGAGTGCCGATGAGCAGTTCTTC. It encodes CASSPTSGSADEQFF. The chain uses TRBV27 and TRBJ2-1; 11 bases line up with TRBD2. Germline V CDR1 and CDR2: MNHEY, SMNVEV (reference sequence). This CDR3 is 15 amino acids long. V lost 6 bases, J lost 8 bases, and 9 bases stayed unmatched.

This clonotype has just a few counts. V usage is TRBV7-9 and J usage is TRBJ2-3; D might be TRBD2 (7 bases). Germline CDR1 SEHNR, CDR2 FQNEAQ (reference sequence). With 5 bases removed from V and 4 bases from J, the gap between germline ends came to 19 bases. This CDR3 is built from 16 residues. The CDR3 sequence is CASSPWEGVYADTQYF. CDR3 sequence (DNA): TGTGCCAGCAGCCCCTGGGAGGGGGTTTATGCAGATACGCAGTATTTT.

This clonotype has more than one count but fewer than ten. This chain joins TRBV27 and TRBJ2-7; 13 bases match TRBD2. The CDR3 is made up of 17 amino acids. Germline V gene lookup returns CDR1 MNHEY and CDR2 SMNVEV (reference sequence). Trimming removed 2 bases from V and 0 bases from J; junction bases left unmatched: 4. Written as DNA, the CDR3 is TGTGCCAGCAGTTTAATAGGGACTAGCGGGAACTCCTACGAGCAGTACTTC. It is translated as CASSLIGTSGNSYEQYF.

This clonotype has only a few counts. The J gene is TRBJ1-2, the V gene TRBV20-1; TRBD1 aligns across 8 bases. The J segment lost 5 bases and the V segment lost 7 bases, leaving 12 bases of the junction unmatched. Germline lookup yields CDR1 DFQATT and CDR2 SNEGSKA (reference sequence). The CDR3 runs 14 residues. The CDR3 sequence: CSVDAGRGLYGYTF. For the CDR3, the DNA is TGCAGTGTGGACGCGGGCAGGGGGCTGTATGGCTACACCTTC.

This clonotype came up many times. The chain links TRBV3-1 to TRBJ2-7; perhaps TRBD2 as D (6 bases). Per germline, CDR1 LGHDT and CDR2 YNNKEL (reference sequence). The CDR3 runs 13 residues. V was trimmed by 3 bases and J by 4 bases, leaving 10 bases between them. CDR3 sequence (DNA): TGTGCCAGCAGCCAGGGACTTCTTTACGAGCAGTACTTC. Protein sequence: CASSQGLLYEQYF.

This clonotype occurred a few times. The chain carries TRBV29-1 and TRBJ2-4; possibly TRBD1 or TRBD2 for D (5 bases each). Germline V CDR1 and CDR2: SQVTM, ANQGSEA. V was cut by 7 bases and J by 2 bases, with 21 bases left in between. The CDR3 is 16 amino acids. The chain's CDR3 is CSARDPQDAPKNIQYF. DNA of the CDR3: TGCAGCGCTAGGGACCCTCAGGACGCCCCCAAAAACATTCAGTACTTC. Based on the CDR3 plus reference TRBV29-1 and TRBJ2-4, the full variable domain is SAVISQKPSRDICQRGTSLTIQCQVDSQVTMMFWYRQQPGQSLTLIATANQGSEATYESGFVIDKFPISRPNLTFSTLTVSNMSPEDSSIYLCSARDPQDAPKNIQYFGAGTRLSVL.

The chain carries TRBV20-1 and TRBJ1-2; D ambiguous. Germline assignment: CDR1 DFQATT and CDR2 SNEGSKA (reference sequence). The CDR3 runs 15 residues. The V and J ends lost 0 bases and 13 bases respectively, with 24 bases between them. CDR3 amino acids: CSARDPTTRIIDTTF. CDR3 coding DNA: TGCAGTGCTAGAGATCCAACCACGCGAATAATAGACACCACCTTC.

The gene calls are TRBV19 and TRBJ2-1, with 9 bases aligning to TRBD2. CDR3 length: 15 residues. The V segment lost 3 bases and the J segment 4 bases; nucleotides outside the gene matches: 4. Germline V gene lookup returns CDR1 LNHDA and CDR2 SQIVND (reference sequence). Here the CDR3 reads CASSMKREVYNEQFF. The CDR3 region has the DNA TGTGCCAGTAGTATGAAGCGGGAGGTTTACAATGAGCAGTTCTTC.